This is a list of T cell receptor beta chains from one sample in a study of beta chain features in type 1 diabetes. Repertoires were generated with immunoSEQ multiplex PCR, while TCRdb's copy carries only in-frame clones and drops some. The profile covers under 300,000 clones, with under 13% appearing a single time and more than 0.015% taken by the ten largest. The specimen sequenced was naive CD4+ T cells from blood. The receptors come from a man in his thirties or forties with type 1 diabetes. Both conserved end residues are part of each CDR3. The D gene is left open where the match is weak. Size is stated for part of the rows, as once, few or many counts, or as a class when the clone is expanded.

>TRBV4-3|.|TRBJ2-7|.
TGCGCCAGCAGCCAGCCGCCGAAGAGTGGCGAGCAGTACTTC
CASSQPPKSGEQYF
>TRBV2|.|TRBJ2-2|.
TGTGCCAGCAGTGTCCGGGGGTCCCTGAACACCGGGGAGCTGTTTTTT
CASSVRGSLNTGELFF
>TRBV2|few|TRBJ2-2|TRBD1
TGTGCCAGCAGTCGGGACAGGGGCACCGGGGAGCTGTTTTTT
CASSRDRGTGELFF
>TRBV5-1|.|TRBJ1-5|TRBD1
TGCGCCAGCAGTCCGACAACAGGGGCAACCAATCAGCCCCAGCATTTT
CASSPTTGATNQPQHF
>TRBV7-2|.|TRBJ2-7|.
TGTGCCAGCAGCCGGGGTGTCTACGAGCAGTACTTC
CASSRGVYEQYF
>TRBV6-6|.|TRBJ2-3|TRBD1
TGTGCCAGCAGTGACGACAGGGTTACGCAGTATTTT
CASSDDRVTQYF
>TRBV5-4|.|TRBJ2-3|TRBD1
TGTGCCAGCAGCTTGGAGGACAGGGGGGATACGCAGTATTTT
CASSLEDRGDTQYF
>TRBV7-6|.|TRBJ2-5|TRBD2
TGTGCCAGCAGCTTAGAGCTAGCGGTTGAGACCCAGTACTTC
CASSLELAVETQYF
>TRBV4-1|.|TRBJ2-1|TRBD2
TGCGCCAGCAGCCAACCATGGACTAGCCGCGAGCAGTTCTTC
CASSQPWTSREQFF
>TRBV6-1|.|TRBJ1-3|.
TGTGCCAGCAGTCCGGTGGAGGGGATCACCATATATTTT
CASSPVEGITIYF
>TRBV6-6|few|TRBJ1-1|TRBD1
TGTGCCAGCAACACCATGGGACAGGGAATAAGTGAAGCTTTCTTT
CASNTMGQGISEAFF
>TRBV5-1|few|TRBJ1-2|.
TGCGCCAGCAGCTTGCGTTCGCCGGAGCTAGACTATGGCTACACCTTC
CASSLRSPELDYGYTF
>TRBV9|.|TRBJ1-3|.
TGTGCCAGCAGCGTCCAGCTAGGTATCTCTGGAAACACCATATATTTT
CASSVQLGISGNTIYF
>TRBV13|.|TRBJ2-5|TRBD2
TGTGCCGATATAGCGGGGGGCCCCTCTGGGGAGACCCAGTACTTC
CADIAGGPSGETQYF
>TRBV9|few|TRBJ2-1|.
TGTGCCAGCAGCGTAGGAACAGGCGGCTCCTACAATGAGCAGTTCTTC
CASSVGTGGSYNEQFF
>TRBV7-2|few|TRBJ2-7|.
TGTGCCAGCAGTCAGGGGAGTACCCTCTACGAGCAGTACTTC
CASSQGSTLYEQYF
>TRBV19|.|TRBJ2-4|TRBD2
TGTGCCAGTCGGGGTCGGGGGGAAGCCAAAAACATTCAGTACTTC
CASRGRGEAKNIQYF
>TRBV7-9|.|TRBJ1-3|.
TGTGCCAGCAGCTCACAGGCCAACTCTGGAAACACCATATATTTT
CASSSQANSGNTIYF
>TRBV2|.|TRBJ1-2|.
TGTGCCAGCATTTCCGGATTCGGGAACTATGGCTACACCTTC
CASISGFGNYGYTF
>TRBV11-2|few|TRBJ1-2|TRBD1
TGTGCCAGCACCACGAGGACAGGGTTGAATGGCTACACCTTC
CASTTRTGLNGYTF
>TRBV5-1|.|TRBJ2-1|TRBD2
TGCGCCAGCAGCTTTACTAGCGGGGTTGATTCTGAGCAGTTCTTC
CASSFTSGVDSEQFF
>TRBV4-2|.|TRBJ2-5|TRBD2
TGTGCCAGCAGCCAAGATGTAGCGGGAGAGACCCAGTACTTC
CASSQDVAGETQYF
>TRBV7-2|few|TRBJ2-7|TRBD2
TGTGCCAGCAGCTTAGAGGGCGGGGGGCTCGAGCAGTACTTC
CASSLEGGGLEQYF
>TRBV12-5|few|TRBJ1-6|.
TGTGCTAGTGGCAACCAACAGGGAGAGAATTCACCCCTCCACTTT
CASGNQQGENSPLHF
>TRBV20-1|few|TRBJ2-3|TRBD1
TGCAGTTGGACAGGGAGAGATACGCAGTATTTT
CSWTGRDTQYF
>TRBV7-9|few|TRBJ2-4|TRBD1
TGTGCCAGCAGCTTAAGACAGGGAGAAGACATTCAGTACTTC
CASSLRQGEDIQYF
>TRBV19|few|TRBJ2-1|TRBD1
TGTGCCAGTAGTCGGACAGGCTCCTACAATGAGCAGTTCTTC
CASSRTGSYNEQFF
>TRBV5-4|.|TRBJ1-3|.
TGTGCCAGCAGCTCCACTCCCAACTCTGGAAACACCATATATTTT
CASSSTPNSGNTIYF
>TRBV6-1|.|TRBJ2-4|.
TGTGCCAGTGGAGAGGGCCGATTAGCCAAAAACATTCAGTACTTC
CASGEGRLAKNIQYF
>TRBV11-2|.|TRBJ1-2|.
TGTGCCAGCAGCTTAGGGGGAGACTATGGCTACACCTTC
CASSLGGDYGYTF
>TRBV11-2|.|TRBJ1-6|TRBD1
TGTGCCAGCAGAGACAGGGATAATTCACCCCTCCACTTT
CASRDRDNSPLHF
>TRBV7-2|.|TRBJ2-3|TRBD1
TGTGCCAGCAGCTTGGGACAGGGGGCCTGGGCAGATACGCAGTATTTT
CASSLGQGAWADTQYF
>TRBV11-2|few|TRBJ2-7|.
TGTGCCAGCAGCGGGGCCAGGGAGCAGTACTTC
CASSGAREQYF
>TRBV23-1|.|TRBJ1-4|.
TGCGCCAGCAGTCAACCCCTCCCGAGCGCCGGAAAACTGTTTTTT
CASSQPLPSAGKLFF
>TRBV5-4|.|TRBJ1-4|TRBD1
TGTGCCAGCAGGCCGACAGGGGTGGACGAAAAACTGTTTTTT
CASRPTGVDEKLFF
>TRBV7-2|few|TRBJ2-7|.
TGTGCCAGCACCTCTACACCGGGGGCCTACGAGCAGTACTTC
CASTSTPGAYEQYF
>TRBV19|.|TRBJ2-1|TRBD1
TGTGCCAGTACCACAGGGGTATCCTACAATGAGCAGTTCTTC
CASTTGVSYNEQFF
>TRBV7-9|few|TRBJ1-2|.
TGTGCCAGCAGCGTCAATTCCCCTGGCTACACCTTC
CASSVNSPGYTF
>TRBV13|few|TRBJ2-3|.
TGTGCCAGCAGCTCAAGGACACAGACAGATACGCAGTATTTT
CASSSRTQTDTQYF
>TRBV6-5|.|TRBJ2-3|.
TGTGCCAGCAGTTTACCGGGGGTGGGCACAGATACGCAGTATTTT
CASSLPGVGTDTQYF
>TRBV9|few|TRBJ2-5|TRBD2
TGTGCCAGCAGCCCTGGGGTAGCGGGGGGACAAGAGACCCAGTACTTC
CASSPGVAGGQETQYF
>TRBV5-1|.|TRBJ2-5|TRBD1
TGCGCCAGCAGCCCGGGACAGGGCCAAGAGACCCAGTACTTC
CASSPGQGQETQYF
>TRBV28|.|TRBJ1-6|.
TGTGCCAGCAGTTTATTGGTCTACTCACCCCTCCACTTT
CASSLLVYSPLHF
>TRBV29-1|few|TRBJ1-4|.
TGCAGCGTTGAGGGGGGTTCTAGGGAAAAACTGTTTTTT
CSVEGGSREKLFF
>TRBV10-3|few|TRBJ2-1|TRBD2
TGTGCCATCAGTGAGGGACCTAGCGGGGGAAACAATGAGCAGTTCTTC
CAISEGPSGGNNEQFF
>TRBV5-1|few|TRBJ2-5|TRBD2
TGCGCCAGCAGCTTGCAGCGGGGGCTTTTCCAGACCCAGTACTTC
CASSLQRGLFQTQYF
>TRBV7-2|.|TRBJ2-5|TRBD2
TGTGCCAGCAGCTGGGGCTCTAGCGGGGTCGAGACCCAGTACTTC
CASSWGSSGVETQYF
>TRBV4-2|few|TRBJ2-1|TRBD2
TGTGCCAGCAGCCAAGGGACTAGCGGGGGGTACTCCTACAATGAGCAGTTCTTC
CASSQGTSGGYSYNEQFF
>TRBV15|once|TRBJ1-2|.
TGTGCCACCAGCCCAATCAAGGAGGGGGGCTACACCTTC
CATSPIKEGGYTF
>TRBV4-1|.|TRBJ1-2|TRBD1
TGCGCCAGCAGCCTCCGGACAGGGGGAATCTATGGCTACACCTTC
CASSLRTGGIYGYTF
>TRBV28|few|TRBJ1-2|TRBD1
TGTGCCAGCAGTACCGGACAGGGCCCGAATTTACACACCTTC
CASSTGQGPNLHTF
>TRBV4-1|.|TRBJ2-3|.
TGCGCCAGCAGCCAAGGTCTGGGCAGGATAGCAGATACGCAGTATTTT
CASSQGLGRIADTQYF
>TRBV4-1|.|TRBJ1-1|TRBD1
TGCGCCAGCAGCCAAGAAAAGAGAAGAGGGACAGGGGACACTGAAGCTTTCTTT
CASSQEKRRGTGDTEAFF
>TRBV4-1|.|TRBJ1-1|.
TGCGCCAGCAGCCAACCCGCCAGGGGAAGGAACACTGAAGCTTTCTTT
CASSQPARGRNTEAFF